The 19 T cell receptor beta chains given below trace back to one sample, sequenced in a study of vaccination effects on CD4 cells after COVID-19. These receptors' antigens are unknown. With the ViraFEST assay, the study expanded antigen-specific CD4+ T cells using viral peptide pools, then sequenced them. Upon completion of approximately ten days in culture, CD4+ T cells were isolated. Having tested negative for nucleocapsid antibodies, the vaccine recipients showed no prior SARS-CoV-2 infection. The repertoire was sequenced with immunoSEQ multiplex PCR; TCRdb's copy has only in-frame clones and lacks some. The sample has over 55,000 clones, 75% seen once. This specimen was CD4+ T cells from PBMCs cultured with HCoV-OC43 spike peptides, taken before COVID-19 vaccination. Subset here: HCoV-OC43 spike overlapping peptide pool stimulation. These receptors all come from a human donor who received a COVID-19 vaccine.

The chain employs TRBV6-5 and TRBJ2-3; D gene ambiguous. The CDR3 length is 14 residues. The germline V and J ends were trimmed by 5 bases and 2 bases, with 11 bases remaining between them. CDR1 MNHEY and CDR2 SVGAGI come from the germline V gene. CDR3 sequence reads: CASSPQPLTDTQYF. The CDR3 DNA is TGTGCCAGCAGTCCCCAGCCTCTCACAGATACGCAGTATTTT.

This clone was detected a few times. CDR3 residues: CASRRLVYGELFF. CDR3 in DNA: TGTGCCAGCAGAAGGCTAGTCTACGGGGAGCTGTTTTTT. The J gene is TRBJ2-2, the V gene TRBV3-1 (or the pseudogene TRBV3-2); D not resolved. The CDR3 extends over 13 amino acids. V was trimmed by 6 bases and J by 7 bases, leaving 12 bases between them. Germline V lookup: CDR1 LGHDT, CDR2 YNNKEL (reference sequence).

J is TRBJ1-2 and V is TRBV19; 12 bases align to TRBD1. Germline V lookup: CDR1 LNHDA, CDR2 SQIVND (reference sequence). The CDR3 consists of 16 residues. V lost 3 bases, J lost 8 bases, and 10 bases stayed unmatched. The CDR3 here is CASSMGLPGTGGGYTF. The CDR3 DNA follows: TGTGCCAGTAGTATGGGCCTCCCCGGGACAGGGGGCGGCTACACCTTC.

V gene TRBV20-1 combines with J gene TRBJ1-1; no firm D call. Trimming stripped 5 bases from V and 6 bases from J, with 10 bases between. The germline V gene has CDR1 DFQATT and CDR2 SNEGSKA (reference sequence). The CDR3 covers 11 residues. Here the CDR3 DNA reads TGCAGTGCTCATAGGGTTTCTGAAGCTTTCTTT. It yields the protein CSAHRVSEAFF.

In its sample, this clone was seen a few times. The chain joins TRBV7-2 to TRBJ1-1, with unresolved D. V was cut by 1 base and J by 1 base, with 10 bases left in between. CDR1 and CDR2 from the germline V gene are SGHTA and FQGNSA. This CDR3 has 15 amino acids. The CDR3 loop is CASSLGAVGNTEAFF. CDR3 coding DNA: TGTGCCAGCAGCTTAGGGGCAGTGGGGAACACTGAAGCTTTCTTT.

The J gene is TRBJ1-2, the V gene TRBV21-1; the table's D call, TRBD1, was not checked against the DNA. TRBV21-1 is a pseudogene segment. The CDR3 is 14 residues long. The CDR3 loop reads CASTRQGVRHGYTF. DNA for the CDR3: TGTGCCAGCACCCGACAGGGTGTCCGTCATGGCTACACCTTC.

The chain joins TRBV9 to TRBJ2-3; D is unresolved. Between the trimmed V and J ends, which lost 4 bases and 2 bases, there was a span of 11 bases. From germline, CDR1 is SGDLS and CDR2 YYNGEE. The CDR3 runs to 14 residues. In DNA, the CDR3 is TGTGCCAGCAGCCTGCGACTCACCACAGATACGCAGTATTTT. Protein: CASSLRLTTDTQYF.

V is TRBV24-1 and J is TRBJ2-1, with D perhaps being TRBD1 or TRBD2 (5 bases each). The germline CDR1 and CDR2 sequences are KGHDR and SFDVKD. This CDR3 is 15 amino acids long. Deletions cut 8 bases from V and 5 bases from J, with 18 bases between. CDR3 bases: TGTGCCACCATGGGCCGGGGCACAAATCACAATGAGCAGTTCTTC. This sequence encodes CATMGRGTNHNEQFF.

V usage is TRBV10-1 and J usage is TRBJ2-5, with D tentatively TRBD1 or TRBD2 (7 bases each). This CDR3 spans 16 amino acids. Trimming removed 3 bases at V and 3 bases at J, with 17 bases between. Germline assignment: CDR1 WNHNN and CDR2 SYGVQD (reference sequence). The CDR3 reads CASSDGAGGEEETQYF. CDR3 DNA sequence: TGCGCCAGCAGTGACGGGGCAGGGGGGGAAGAAGAGACCCAGTACTTC.

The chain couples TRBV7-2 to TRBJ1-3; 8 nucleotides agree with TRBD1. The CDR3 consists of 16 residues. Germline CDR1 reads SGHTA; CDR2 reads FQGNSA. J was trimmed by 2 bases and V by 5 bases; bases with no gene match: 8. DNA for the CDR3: TGTGCCAGCAGCCCGGACAGGGTTAGAGCTGGAAACACCATATATTTT. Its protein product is CASSPDRVRAGNTIYF.

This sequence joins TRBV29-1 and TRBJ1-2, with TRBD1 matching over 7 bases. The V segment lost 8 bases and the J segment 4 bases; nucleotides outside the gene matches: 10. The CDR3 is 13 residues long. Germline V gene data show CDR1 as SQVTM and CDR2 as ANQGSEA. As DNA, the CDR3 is TGCAGCATTACAGGGGTGAGAGGCTATGGCTACACCTTC. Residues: CSITGVRGYGYTF.

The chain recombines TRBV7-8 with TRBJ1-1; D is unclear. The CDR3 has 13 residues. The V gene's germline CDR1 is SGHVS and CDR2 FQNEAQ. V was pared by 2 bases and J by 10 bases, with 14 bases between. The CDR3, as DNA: TGTGCCAGCAGCTTACTCTTCCAAACCTCAGCTTTCTTT. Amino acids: CASSLLFQTSAFF.

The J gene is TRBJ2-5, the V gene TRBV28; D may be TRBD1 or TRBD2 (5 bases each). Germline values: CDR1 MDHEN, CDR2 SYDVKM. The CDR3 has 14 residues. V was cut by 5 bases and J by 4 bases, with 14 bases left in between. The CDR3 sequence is CASSLRRDGETQYF. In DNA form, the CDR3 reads TGTGCCAGCAGTCTTCGCCGGGACGGAGAGACCCAGTACTTC.

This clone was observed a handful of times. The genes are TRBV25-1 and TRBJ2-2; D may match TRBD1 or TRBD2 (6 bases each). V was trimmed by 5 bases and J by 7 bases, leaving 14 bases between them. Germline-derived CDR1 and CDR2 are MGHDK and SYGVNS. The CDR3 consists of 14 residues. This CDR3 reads CASSLGGMGGELFF. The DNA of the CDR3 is TGTGCCAGCAGTTTGGGGGGCATGGGCGGGGAGCTGTTTTTT.

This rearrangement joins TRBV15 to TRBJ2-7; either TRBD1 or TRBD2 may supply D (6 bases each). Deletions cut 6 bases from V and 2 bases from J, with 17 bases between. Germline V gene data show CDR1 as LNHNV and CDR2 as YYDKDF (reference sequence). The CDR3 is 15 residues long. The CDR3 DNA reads TGTGCCACCAGTTCCCCGAAAAGGGGGGCCTACGAGCAGTACGTC. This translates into CATSSPKRGAYEQYV.

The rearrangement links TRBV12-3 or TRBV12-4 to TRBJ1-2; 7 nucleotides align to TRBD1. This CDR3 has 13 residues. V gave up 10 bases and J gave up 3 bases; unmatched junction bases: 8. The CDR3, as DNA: TGTGCCATCCGGACAGGAGGGGACTATGGCTACACCTTC. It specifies CAIRTGGDYGYTF.

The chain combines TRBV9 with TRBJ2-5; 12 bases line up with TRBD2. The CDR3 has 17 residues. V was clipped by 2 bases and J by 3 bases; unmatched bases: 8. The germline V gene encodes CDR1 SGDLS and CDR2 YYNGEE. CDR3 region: CASSVGLLAGGEETQYF. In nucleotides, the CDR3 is TGTGCCAGCAGCGTTGGCCTTCTAGCGGGGGGGGAAGAGACCCAGTACTTC. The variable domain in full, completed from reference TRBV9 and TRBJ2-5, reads DSGVTQTPKHLITATGQRVTLRCSPRSGDLSVYWYQQSLDQGLQFLIQYYNGEERAKGNILERFSAQQFPDLHSELNLSSLELGDSALYFCASSVGLLAGGEETQYFGPGTRLLVL.

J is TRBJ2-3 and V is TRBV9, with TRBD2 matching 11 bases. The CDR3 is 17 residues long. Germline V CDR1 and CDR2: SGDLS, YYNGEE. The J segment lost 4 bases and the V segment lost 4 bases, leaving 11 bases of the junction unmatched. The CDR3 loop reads CASSLTPTSGEADTQYF. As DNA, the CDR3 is TGTGCCAGCAGCCTCACGCCGACTAGCGGGGAGGCAGATACGCAGTATTTT.

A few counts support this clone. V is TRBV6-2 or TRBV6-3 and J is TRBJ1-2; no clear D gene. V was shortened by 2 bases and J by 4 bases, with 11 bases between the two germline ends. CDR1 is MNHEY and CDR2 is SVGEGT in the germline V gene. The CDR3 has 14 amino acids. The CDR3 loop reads CASSYVHVTYGYTF. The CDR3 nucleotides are TGTGCCAGCAGTTACGTACACGTTACCTATGGCTACACCTTC.